This is a list of T cell receptor beta chains from one sample in a study of blood T cell repertoires in COVID-19. Here immunoSEQ multiplex PCR was the method, and the copy in TCRdb shows in-frame clones only, minus some. This sample has roughly 87,000 clones, with roughly 86% found just once. The sequenced sample consisted of peripheral blood. The source is a man aged 40-49 years with acute or convalescent COVID-19. Both conserved end residues are part of each CDR3. A D gene is named only where the DNA matches it firmly. Expanded clones are given a class, and other clones once, few, many or no size at all.

TRBV12-3/TRBV12-4,-,TRBJ1-1,-,TGTGCCAGCAGTTTGTCGGGCACTGAAGCTTTCTTT,CASSLSGTEAFF
TRBV10-3,-,TRBJ1-1,-,TGTGCCATCAGTGAGCATCGGGGGGCGAACACTGAAGCTTTCTTT,CAISEHRGANTEAFF
TRBV30,-,TRBJ2-1,TRBD2,TGTGCCTGGAGTTCGGGGGGCAATGAGCAGTTCTTC,CAWSSGGNEQFF
TRBV11-3,-,TRBJ1-1,TRBD1,TGTGCCAGCAGCGGACAGGGCACTGAAGCTTTCTTT,CASSGQGTEAFF
TRBV19,-,TRBJ1-5,TRBD1,TGTGCCAGTAGTATAGATCTTTGGTCTCGGGGACAGGGCCGCGAGCATTTT,CASSIDLWSRGQGREHF
TRBV11-2,-,TRBJ2-5,TRBD2,TGTGCCAGCAGCCCAGGACTAGTAGGGGAGACCCAGTACTTC,CASSPGLVGETQYF
TRBV7-2,-,TRBJ1-3,-,TGTGCCAGCAGCTCAGGGATTGGGGGGTCTGGAAACACCATATATTTT,CASSSGIGGSGNTIYF
TRBV5-1,-,TRBJ1-3,-,TGCGCCAGCAGCTTAGACAACCCTGGAAACACCATATATTTT,CASSLDNPGNTIYF
TRBV5-1,-,TRBJ1-1,TRBD1,TGCGCCAGCAGCGGGACGGACAGGGGTGGGAACACTGAAGCTTTCTTT,CASSGTDRGGNTEAFF
TRBV30,-,TRBJ1-6,-,TGTGCCTGGACTATGGGGGGTCCGAGGCGTTCACCCCTCCACTTT,CAWTMGGPRRSPLHF
TRBV5-1,-,TRBJ1-2,-,TGCGCCAGCAGCACTACCGGGACAAATTATGGCTACACCTTC,CASSTTGTNYGYTF
TRBV6-5,-,TRBJ2-5,TRBD1,TGTGCCAGCAACACAGGGGTAACCCAGTACTTC,CASNTGVTQYF
TRBV7-6,-,TRBJ1-1,-,TGTGCCAGCAGCCGACAGCCCGGACCGAACACTGAAGCTTTCTTT,CASSRQPGPNTEAFF
TRBV18,-,TRBJ1-1,TRBD1,TGTGCCAGCTCACCCCTAAAACAGGGGGGGGCTTTCTTT,CASSPLKQGGAFF
TRBV2,-,TRBJ2-3,TRBD2,TGTGCCAGCAGTGAACGGCGGAATAGCGGGAGTGTCGATACGCAGTATTTT,CASSERRNSGSVDTQYF
TRBV6-6,-,TRBJ1-6,-,TGTGCCAGCAGTGACCCAGGGAATTCACCCCTCCACTTT,CASSDPGNSPLHF
TRBV7-2,-,TRBJ2-1,-,TGTGCCAGCAGCTTAGTCGTCAGTCTTGACAATGAGCAGTTCTTC,CASSLVVSLDNEQFF
TRBV14,-,TRBJ1-2,-,TGTGCCAGCAGTGACACTCTGAACTATGGCTACACCTTC,CASSDTLNYGYTF
TRBV5-1,-,TRBJ2-7,TRBD2,TGCGCCAGCAGCTTGTTGGAGACTAGCAGCACCTACGAGCAGTACTTC,CASSLLETSSTYEQYF
TRBV5-4,-,TRBJ2-5,TRBD1,TGTGCCAGCAGCCTGACACAGGGGGACCTGGGGACCCAGTACTTC,CASSLTQGDLGTQYF
TRBV5-4,-,TRBJ1-4,-,TGTGCCAGCAGCTTCCGGCACGCAGGGGCTGAGGGTGAAAAACTGTTTTTT,CASSFRHAGAEGEKLFF
TRBV7-6,-,TRBJ1-4,-,TGTGCCAGCAGGGAACATACAGACGCAACTAATGAAAAACTGTTTTTT,CASREHTDATNEKLFF
TRBV2,-,TRBJ2-1,-,TGTGCCAGCAGTGGTGAGCGCTCCTACAATGAGCAGTTCTTC,CASSGERSYNEQFF
TRBV6-5,-,TRBJ1-6,-,TGTGCCAGCAGTTACGATCGACAGCCGGACTCACCCCTCCACTTT,CASSYDRQPDSPLHF
TRBV2,-,TRBJ2-7,TRBD1,TGTGCCAGCAGGCCTTTCGGACAGGGGTTCTACGAGCAGTACTTC,CASRPFGQGFYEQYF
TRBV12-3/TRBV12-4,-,TRBJ2-3,-,TGTGCCAGCAGTTTTTTCCTCGATACGCAGTATTTT,CASSFFLDTQYF
TRBV11-2,-,TRBJ2-1,-,TGTGCCAGCAGCCGGGGGGCCACGGGTATTGAGCAGTTCTTC,CASSRGATGIEQFF
TRBV5-1,-,TRBJ2-2,-,TGCGCCAGCAGCTTGCAGGGAAACACCGGGGAGCTGTTTTTT,CASSLQGNTGELFF
TRBV9,-,TRBJ1-1,-,TGTGCCAGCAGTTTAACCTCGGGTACTGAAGCTTTCTTT,CASSLTSGTEAFF
TRBV19,once,TRBJ1-2,TRBD1,TGTGCCAGTAGTTCGCCTCGACAGGGATCTTATGGCTACACCTTC,CASSSPRQGSYGYTF
TRBV11-2,-,TRBJ2-1,-,TGTGCCAGCAGCTTAGACGGTTACTACAATGAGCAGTTCTTC,CASSLDGYYNEQFF
TRBV10-1,-,TRBJ1-3,-,TGCGCCAGCAGTGCCACAGATGGAAACACCATATATTTT,CASSATDGNTIYF
TRBV3-1/TRBV3-2,few,TRBJ1-2,TRBD1,TGTGCCAGCAGCCAGGGGGACAGGGGCTATGGCTACACCTTC,CASSQGDRGYGYTF
TRBV9,-,TRBJ2-7,TRBD1,TGTGCCAGCAGCGTCAAGGACAGGCCCTACGAGCAGTACTTC,CASSVKDRPYEQYF
TRBV7-9,few,TRBJ1-2,-,TGTGCCAGCAGCTTGGGCAGGCTACTTAACTATGGCTACACCTTC,CASSLGRLLNYGYTF
TRBV5-1,-,TRBJ2-3,-,TGCGCCAGCAGCTTGGACCGGAGAACAGATACGCAGTATTTT,CASSLDRRTDTQYF
TRBV9,-,TRBJ1-6,TRBD1,TGTGCCAGCAGCGTAACATCAGGGGGAGTGTCACCCCTCCACTTT,CASSVTSGGVSPLHF
TRBV10-2,-,TRBJ1-1,TRBD1,TGCGCCAGTAAGGGGGCTTCGAACACTGAAGCTTTCTTT,CASKGASNTEAFF
TRBV10-3,-,TRBJ1-3,TRBD1,TGTGCCATCACTGCCCGGGACAGCCTTCTAGGAAACACCATATATTTT,CAITARDSLLGNTIYF
TRBV15,-,TRBJ2-7,TRBD2,TGTGCCACCAGCAGACTCGATCTGGGGGGGGAGCAGTACTTC,CATSRLDLGGEQYF
TRBV6-2/TRBV6-3,-,TRBJ2-1,TRBD1,TGTGCCAGCAGTTTGGACAGGGGGCGCGACAATGAGCAGTTCTTC,CASSLDRGRDNEQFF
TRBV15,-,TRBJ1-5,TRBD1,TGTGCCACTAGCCCAGGGGACAGCTATAGCAATCAGCCCCAGCATTTT,CATSPGDSYSNQPQHF
TRBV19,-,TRBJ2-2,TRBD2,TGTGCCAGTAGTGGCCTAGCGGGAGTGTCAGGGGAGCTGTTTTTT,CASSGLAGVSGELFF
TRBV9,once,TRBJ2-1,TRBD2,TGTGCCAGCAGCATAAGCGGGAGCTTCGATGAGCAGTTCTTC,CASSISGSFDEQFF
TRBV11-2,-,TRBJ2-7,TRBD2,TGTGCCAGCAGCTTAAATTGGGAAGGGACTAGCGGGAAGGAGCAGTACTTC,CASSLNWEGTSGKEQYF
TRBV9,-,TRBJ2-5,-,TGTGCCAGCAGCAACCGGAGGGGGCCCCAAGAGACCCAGTACTTC,CASSNRRGPQETQYF
TRBV27,-,TRBJ2-1,-,TGTGCCAGCAGGACTGGTTTTAGTGGACTTTCCTACAATGAGCAGTTCTTC,CASRTGFSGLSYNEQFF
TRBV10-3,-,TRBJ1-2,TRBD1,TGTGCCATCAAGAAAGGGACAGGGGATGGCTACACCTTC,CAIKKGTGDGYTF
TRBV7-3,-,TRBJ1-2,-,TGTGCCAGCAGCTCTTCCGGGACTTCACTCGGCGATGGCTACACCTTC,CASSSSGTSLGDGYTF
TRBV7-2,-,TRBJ2-1,-,TGTGCCAGCAGCTTAGAGGCCGGGGGGACAGGCCACAATGAGCAGTTCTTC,CASSLEAGGTGHNEQFF
TRBV11-2,-,TRBJ1-6,-,TGTGCCAGCAGCCCGGGGGGGGATTATTCACCCCTCCACTTT,CASSPGGDYSPLHF
TRBV3-1/TRBV3-2,-,TRBJ1-5,-,TGTGCCAGCAGCCAAACACGGAACCCAGGGTTGCCCCAGCATTTT,CASSQTRNPGLPQHF
TRBV5-1,few,TRBJ2-5,-,TGCGCCAGCAGCTTGGCCATGGAGACCCAGTACTTC,CASSLAMETQYF
TRBV6-5,-,TRBJ1-2,-,TGTGCCAGCAGACGGAACAGCTGGGGCGATGGCTACACCTTC,CASRRNSWGDGYTF
TRBV30,-,TRBJ1-2,-,TGTGCCTGGAACCAGGGCGCGCAGGGTGGCTATGGCTACACCTTC,CAWNQGAQGGYGYTF
TRBV5-1,-,TRBJ2-3,-,TGCGCCAGCAGCTTGGGCGCAACTAGCACAGATACGCAGTATTTT,CASSLGATSTDTQYF